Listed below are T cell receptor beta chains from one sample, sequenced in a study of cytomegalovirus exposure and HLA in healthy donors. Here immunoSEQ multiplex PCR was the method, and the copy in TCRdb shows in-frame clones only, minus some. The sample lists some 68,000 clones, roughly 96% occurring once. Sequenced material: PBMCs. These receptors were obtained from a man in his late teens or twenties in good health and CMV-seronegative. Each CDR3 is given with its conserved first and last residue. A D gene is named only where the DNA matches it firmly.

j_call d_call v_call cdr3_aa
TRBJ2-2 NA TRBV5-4 CASSWTVNTGELFF
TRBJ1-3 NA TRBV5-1 CASSLAGPGNTIYF
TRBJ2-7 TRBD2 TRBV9 CASSWGTSAYEQYF
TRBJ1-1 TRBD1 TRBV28 CASSRTGGTEAFF
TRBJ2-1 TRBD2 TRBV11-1 CASSRGLADNEQFF
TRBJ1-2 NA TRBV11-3 CASSPNRDYGYTF
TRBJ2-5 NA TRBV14 CASSQGHPETQYF
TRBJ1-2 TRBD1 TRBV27 CASRPSPGQGGFGYTF
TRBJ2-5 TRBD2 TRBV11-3 CASSLDSRISGYEETQYF
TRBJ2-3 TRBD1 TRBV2 CASSPGQGSTDTQYF
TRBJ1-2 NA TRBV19 CASSPLGSWEDGYTF
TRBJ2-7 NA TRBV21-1 CAGLYRQGPYEQYF
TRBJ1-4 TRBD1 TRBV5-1 CASSLGQGGNEKLFF
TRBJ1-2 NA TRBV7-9 CASSGGSSPHGYTF
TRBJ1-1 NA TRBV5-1 CASSLDGGLNTEAFF
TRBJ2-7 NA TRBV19 CASSIGGGYEQYF
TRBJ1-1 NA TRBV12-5 CASGPQERSAFF
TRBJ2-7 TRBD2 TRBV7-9 CASSRVTSAYNEQYF
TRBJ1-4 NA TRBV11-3 CASSLEVGSGPGPSEKLFF
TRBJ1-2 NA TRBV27 CASSLRTGAGGYTF
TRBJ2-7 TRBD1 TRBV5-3 CARSPPDRPPSYEQYF
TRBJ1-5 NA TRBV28 CASSQGSRNQPQHF
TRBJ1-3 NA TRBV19 CASSGQGSSGNTIYF
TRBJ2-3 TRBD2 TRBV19 CASSIEGTSGFTDTQYF
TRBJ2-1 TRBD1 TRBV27 CASSPGTGGYNEQFF
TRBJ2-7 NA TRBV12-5 CASGRTGDGQYEQYF
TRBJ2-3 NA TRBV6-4 CASSDWGDSSTDTQYF
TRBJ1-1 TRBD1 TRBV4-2 CASNPAGGAEAFF
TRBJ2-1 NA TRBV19 CASSIAAGTPYNEQFF
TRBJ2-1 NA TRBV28 CASSFPLTQLTYNEQFF
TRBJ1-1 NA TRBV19 CASSIAAWGGGANTEAFF
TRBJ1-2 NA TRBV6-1 CASSEDSSYGYTF
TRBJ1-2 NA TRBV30 CAWSVGGFYGYTF
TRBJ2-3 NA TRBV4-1 CASSQVPRLSKVTDTQYF
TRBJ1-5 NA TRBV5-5 CASSLLGGDSNQPQHF
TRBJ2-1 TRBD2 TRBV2 CASSGLAGTNEQFF
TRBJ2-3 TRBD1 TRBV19 CASSRTGMLTDTQYF
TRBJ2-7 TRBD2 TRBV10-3 CAISGAGGPGEQYF
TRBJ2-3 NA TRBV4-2 CASSQVDQGQADTQYF
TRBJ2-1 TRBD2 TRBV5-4 CASSQYSSGRADEQFF
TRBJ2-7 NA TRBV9 CASSPEPDRRYEQYF
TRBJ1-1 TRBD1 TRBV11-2 CASSPGTGSYRGEAFF
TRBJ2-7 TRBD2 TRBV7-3 CASSLEGGPSYEQYF
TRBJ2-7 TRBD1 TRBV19 CASSISGQALLRSYEQYF
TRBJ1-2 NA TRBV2 CARQREAGYTF
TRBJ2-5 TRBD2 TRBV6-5 CASRTGSGIRETQYF
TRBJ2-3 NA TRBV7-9 CASSPPGTDTQYF
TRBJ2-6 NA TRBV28 CASSLSESSGANVLTF
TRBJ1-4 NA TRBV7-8 CASSLSGILGEKLFF
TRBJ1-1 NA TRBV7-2 CASVEEGAPMNTEAFF
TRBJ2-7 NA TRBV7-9 CASSLSRQGGQYF
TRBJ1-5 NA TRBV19 CASSIEWGGDNQPQHF
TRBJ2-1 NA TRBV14 CASSQDPSGGASEQFF
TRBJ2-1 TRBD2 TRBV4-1 CASSRTPGLAGADEQFF
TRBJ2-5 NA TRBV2 CASSFGQETQYF
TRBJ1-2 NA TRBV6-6 CASSYETGTNYGYTF
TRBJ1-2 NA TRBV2 CASSGYLGYGYTF
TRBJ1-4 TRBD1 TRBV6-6 CASSYEGQGSEKLFF
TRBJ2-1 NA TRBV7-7 CASSTGTNNEQFF
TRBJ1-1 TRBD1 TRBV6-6 CASSSGGTEAFF